The rows below give T cell receptor beta chains drawn from one sample of a study of T cell changes during pregnancy in multiple sclerosis. Assay: immunoSEQ multiplex PCR; the TCRdb copy retains only in-frame clones and omits some. Among around 57,000 clones listed, about nine tenths were seen once. The sequences come from peripheral blood, collected in the third trimester of pregnancy. Receptors were obtained from a female donor in good health, enrolled as a control in a pregnancy study. Both conserved end residues are trimmed from each CDR3. Fields, in order: V gene, CDR3 protein.

V: TRBV7-8
CDR3: ASSLGLGGANVLT

V: TRBV28
CDR3: ASSYGTGPYGYT

V: TRBV6-5
CDR3: ASSPFDSSSYEQY

V: TRBV5-8
CDR3: ASSQAVLGDTQY

V: TRBV18
CDR3: ASSPSGQGYEQY

V: TRBV6-5
CDR3: ATGGASYNEQF

V: TRBV21-1
CDR3: ASSIRQGHTEAF

V: TRBV5-1
CDR3: ASSLEEGQGDGYT

V: TRBV9
CDR3: ASGPQGSLYEQY

V: TRBV4-1
CDR3: ASSQRLAGGLGNEQF

V: TRBV30
CDR3: AWSVGCDRVILFLEKNQPQH

V: TRBV7-2
CDR3: ASRGGTGPNSGNTIY

V: TRBV7-3
CDR3: ASSLGQSGFYEQF

V: TRBV30
CDR3: AWRAPWGWGGYT

V: TRBV5-8
CDR3: ASSFNRDSPLH

V: TRBV7-2
CDR3: ASSLDSGRADTQY

V: TRBV5-5
CDR3: ASSLADSSNQPQH

V: TRBV21-1
CDR3: ASSKGTAGRCLSYNEQF

V: TRBV2
CDR3: ASTPDSYEQY

V: TRBV6-4
CDR3: ASSDREEAGELF

V: TRBV6-5
CDR3: ASSFQQGAASLT

V: TRBV28
CDR3: ASSSSGRTSYNEQF

V: TRBV6-6
CDR3: ASSYSPGRGNSPLH

V: TRBV6-1
CDR3: ASSEVSTEETQY

V: TRBV27
CDR3: ASRSGTGGSYEQY

V: TRBV28
CDR3: ASSPQPVNTEAF

V: TRBV7-3
CDR3: ASSPGTGLNIYGYT

V: TRBV5-1
CDR3: ASSLNPWSREAF

V: TRBV4-2
CDR3: ASSQDPLAGAGSYNEQF

V: TRBV4-1
CDR3: ASSQAVSTDTQY

V: TRBV9
CDR3: ASSVEASGSYEQY

V: TRBV5-4
CDR3: ASSSALGQGRLGTGELF